This TCR beta chain was sequenced in a study of blood T cells in healthy people across ages. This clonotype has a handful of counts. What it binds is not known. With a J-beta primer mix and a sample-barcoded 5' primer, a second PCR ran about 6 to 11 cycles. TCRdb independently ran MiXCR on the 5' RACE reads; one entry per CDR3 protein. The sample shows 750,000 to 950,000 distinct CDR3 sequences, about 55% of them seen only once. Germline trimming cut 7 bases from V and 5 bases from J; bases unmatched to any gene: 8. The germline CDR1 and CDR2 sequences are LNHDA and SQIVND (reference sequence). There are 15 residues in the CDR3. General study points: Estimates of total diversity, which came from one million sequenced T cells, were considered to be underestimates.

The chain couples TRBV19 to TRBJ2-7; 13 nucleotides agree with TRBD2. The sequenced sample consisted of blood. This TCR was sampled from an older man in good health. As DNA, the CDR3 is TGTGCCAGTACCCCGACTAGCGGGAGGCTCAACGAGCAGTACTTC. This codes for CASTPTSGRLNEQYF.